This T cell receptor beta chain was sequenced for a study of cytomegalovirus exposure and HLA in healthy donors. Points from the study as a whole: Reports indicate that TCR beta sequences accurately predicted the HLA-A and HLA-B alleles of most subjects.

Germline CDR1 and CDR2: SEHNR and FQNEAQ (reference sequence). The CDR3 consists of 15 residues. V was cut by 2 bases and J by 6 bases, with 16 bases left in between. With respect to this clone: The antigen is unknown.

PCR employed 60 Vbeta and 13 Jbeta primers. The method was immunoSEQ multiplex PCR; TCRdb's version includes in-frame clones alone and lacks a portion of them. The data hold approximately 70,000 clones, with about 74% observed a single time. The sequencing input was PBMCs. The TCR originated in a woman aged 25 to 45 in good health and CMV-seropositive. V is TRBV7-9 and J is TRBJ1-1; tentatively, D is TRBD1 (5 bases). The DNA of the CDR3 is TGTGCCAGCAGCTTAATCGCAGGGTCCGTTCCTGAAGCTTTCTTT. Amino acids: CASSLIAGSVPEAFF.